The clone carrying this TCR beta chain was found many times. Its antigen is as yet unknown. The sample comes from a study of T cells after yellow fever vaccination. Study-wide background: SMART-Seq v4 Ultra Low Input handled preparation of low-cell-number fractions. Notes on the study in general: The study found a weaker secondary response that peaked faster, day 5 versus 15. Reappearing after the booster were most of the clones from primary vaccination (roughly 96% CD4, 70% to 90% CD8).

Synthesis of TCR cDNA relied on 5'RACE template switching, which attached a universal primer site and UMIs. TCRdb redid the calling of the 5' RACE reads with MiXCR, one entry per CDR3 protein. The sample has under 150,000 distinct CDR3 sequences; 7.7% are singletons. The V end lost 6 bases, the J end lost 4 bases, and 12 bases lay between the germline ends. The CDR3 is 13 amino acids. Germline V lookup: CDR1 MDHEN, CDR2 SYDVKM. The source of this sequence is a man aged 25 to 40 who received the YFV17D yellow fever vaccine. The sample in question was CD4+ T cells sorted from PBMCs, obtained 5 days after the yellow fever booster vaccination. The V gene is TRBV28, the J gene TRBJ1-1, with D maybe TRBD1 (5 bases). CDR3 in amino acids: CASRPGGATEAFF. DNA of the CDR3: TGTGCCAGCAGACCCGGGGGTGCCACTGAAGCTTTCTTT.